Presented here are 21 T cell receptor beta chains from one specimen sequenced in a study of blood T cell repertoires in COVID-19. Method: immunoSEQ multiplex PCR; TCRdb's copy keeps in-frame clones and lacks some. The data show about 120,000 clones, about four fifths seen once. Sequences were obtained from PBMCs or T cells enriched from blood (not recorded which). Receptors originate from a woman in her thirties who had recovered from COVID-19.

The rearrangement uses TRBV18 and TRBJ1-1; weak D call: TRBD1 (6 bases). The CDR3 consists of 13 residues. The ends were cut back, 3 bases at V and 3 bases at J, with 8 bases in the middle. The germline V gene encodes CDR1 KGHSH and CDR2 LQKENI. The DNA for the CDR3 is TGTGCCAGCTCACCGGACAGCTACACTGAAGCTTTCTTT. This codes for CASSPDSYTEAFF.

The chain recombines TRBV7-2 with TRBJ2-7; 9 positions agree with TRBD1. V was pared by 2 bases and J by 0 bases, with 5 bases of the junction left unmatched. Germline lookup yields CDR1 SGHTA and CDR2 FQGNSA. The CDR3 spans 16 residues. CDR3 residues: CASSLRTGASSYEQYF. The CDR3 DNA reads TGTGCCAGCAGCTTAAGGACAGGGGCCTCCTCCTACGAGCAGTACTTC.

V gene TRBV11-2 combines with J gene TRBJ1-5, with a possible D match to TRBD1 (6 bases). The V gene's germline CDR1 is SGHAT and CDR2 FQNNGV. Trimming pared 0 bases from V and 10 bases from J, leaving 10 bases between. CDR3 length equals 13 residues. CDR3 residues: CASSLDKGGPQHF. CDR3 in DNA: TGTGCCAGCAGCTTAGATAAAGGGGGTCCCCAGCATTTT.

CDR3 coding DNA: TGCAGCGTTGGGGGACAGCGCTACGAGCAGTACTTC. Translated, it gives CSVGGQRYEQYF. The chain uses TRBV29-1 and TRBJ2-7, with 7 bases lining up with TRBD1. V was clipped by 4 bases and J by 3 bases; unmatched bases: 3. The CDR3 totals 12 residues. CDR1 and CDR2 from the germline V gene are SQVTM and ANQGSEA.

This sequence joins TRBV3-1 (or the pseudogene TRBV3-2) and TRBJ2-5; the D gene is possibly TRBD2 (6 bases). V lost 3 bases, J lost 3 bases, and 14 bases lay in between. This CDR3 contains 15 residues. In germline, CDR1 is LGHDT, CDR2 YNNKEL (reference sequence). CDR3 protein: CASSQNYKREETQYF. The CDR3 nucleotides are TGTGCCAGCAGCCAGAACTATAAGCGGGAAGAGACCCAGTACTTC.

This clone was seen a single time. This CDR3 is also generated by other DNA sequences in the sample. The J gene is TRBJ1-1, the V gene TRBV27; perhaps TRBD1 as D (6 bases). Trimming cost V 6 bases and J 3 bases, with 14 bases left between them. CDR3 length: 14 residues. CDR1 MNHEY and CDR2 SMNVEV come from the germline V gene (reference sequence). DNA of the CDR3: TGTGCCAGCAGGCTACAGGGAAGGGACACTGAAGCTTTCTTT. It encodes CASRLQGRDTEAFF.

The rearrangement uses TRBV19 and TRBJ2-1; 9 bases are a match to TRBD2. This CDR3 comprises 15 residues. J was trimmed by 6 bases and V by 6 bases; bases with no gene match: 9. Germline CDR1 LNHDA, CDR2 SQIVND (reference sequence). CDR3 sequence: CASSPTELAGNEQFF. In DNA form, the CDR3 reads TGTGCCAGTAGCCCGACCGAACTAGCGGGCAATGAGCAGTTCTTC.

This clone appeared a single time. The chain joins TRBV5-6 to TRBJ1-3; tentatively, D is TRBD1 (5 bases). This CDR3 has 15 amino acids. Per germline, CDR1 SGHDT and CDR2 YYEEEE. Deletions cut 6 bases from V and 2 bases from J, with 15 bases between. DNA of the CDR3: TGTGCCAGCAAATCAGGGTGGAGTCCTGGAAACACCATATATTTT. It translates to CASKSGWSPGNTIYF.

V gene TRBV29-1 combines with J gene TRBJ2-1; maybe TRBD1 (6 bases). The V gene's germline CDR1 is SQVTM and CDR2 ANQGSEA. The CDR3 consists of 11 residues. V was pared by 7 bases and J by 7 bases, with 11 bases between. The CDR3 is CSGTTGNEQFF. CDR3 bases: TGCAGCGGAACGACAGGAAATGAGCAGTTCTTC.

V usage is TRBV27 and J usage is TRBJ2-5, with 9 nucleotides matching TRBD2. Germline loops: CDR1 MNHEY, CDR2 SMNVEV (reference sequence). The CDR3 spans 15 residues. V shed 6 bases and J 4 bases; nucleotides not matched to a gene: 9. The CDR3 sequence is CASSQGVLAGETQYF. Written as DNA, the CDR3 is TGTGCCAGCAGCCAAGGGGTACTAGCGGGAGAGACCCAGTACTTC.

The chain recombines TRBV4-2 with TRBJ1-1; D unclear. V lost 2 bases, J lost 3 bases, and 19 bases lay in between. The CDR3 sequence is 17 residues long. Germline V gene data show CDR1 as LGHNA and CDR2 as YNFKEQ. The CDR3 protein is CASSQIGRRSSDTEAFF. The CDR3 region has the DNA TGTGCCAGCAGCCAAATCGGAAGGCGGTCTTCGGACACTGAAGCTTTCTTT.

This clone appeared once. The chain carries TRBV24-1 and TRBJ2-6; D gene ambiguous. The germline V and J ends were trimmed by 4 bases and 2 bases, with 11 bases remaining between them. This CDR3 contains 16 residues. Germline V gene data show CDR1 as KGHDR and CDR2 as SFDVKD. The CDR3 is CATSDASPAGANVLTF. In DNA, the CDR3 is TGTGCCACCAGTGACGCTTCCCCAGCTGGGGCCAACGTCCTGACTTTC.

The rearrangement uses TRBV4-1 and TRBJ1-5; D perhaps matches TRBD1 (5 bases). Germline-derived CDR1 and CDR2 are MGHRA and YSYEKL. V was clipped by 2 bases and J by 3 bases, with 11 bases between them. The length of the CDR3 is 15 residues. CDR3 sequence: CASSQNRGDNQPQHF. CDR3 DNA: TGCGCCAGCAGCCAAAATAGGGGTGACAATCAGCCCCAGCATTTT.

The chain combines TRBV29-1 with TRBJ2-1, with 9 positions matching TRBD2. J lost 2 bases, V lost 6 bases, and 5 bases had no gene match. The germline gives CDR1 SQVTM, CDR2 ANQGSEA. The CDR3 covers 14 residues. The CDR3 protein is CSVRLADTYNEQFF. The CDR3, as DNA: TGCAGCGTGAGACTAGCGGATACCTACAATGAGCAGTTCTTC.

This rearrangement joins TRBV5-8 to TRBJ2-7; 11 bases agree with TRBD2. V was clipped by 4 bases and J by 2 bases; unmatched bases: 5. From germline, CDR1 is SGHTS and CDR2 YDEGEE. The CDR3 contains 15 residues. The CDR3 is CASSGGLAEAYEQYF. In DNA, the CDR3 is TGTGCCAGCAGCGGGGGACTAGCGGAAGCCTACGAGCAGTACTTC.

V and J are TRBV5-1 and TRBJ2-5; 9 nucleotides agree with TRBD2. CDR1 is SGHRS and CDR2 is YFSETQ in the germline V gene. V dropped 3 bases and J dropped 3; count of bases not matched to a gene: 9. The CDR3 is 16 residues long. CDR3 DNA sequence: TGCGCCAGCAGCTCCGGACTAGCGTGGGAGAAAGAGACCCAGTACTTC. This encodes CASSSGLAWEKETQYF.

The V gene is TRBV19, the J gene TRBJ2-2, with D maybe TRBD1 (5 bases). The CDR3 length is 14 residues. CDR1 and CDR2 from the germline V gene are LNHDA and SQIVND (reference sequence). Trimming shortened V by 7 bases and J by 0 bases, and 9 bases separated the two germline ends. CDR3 sequence reads: CASKDITNTGELFF. Written as DNA, the CDR3 is TGTGCCAGTAAGGACATCACGAACACCGGGGAGCTGTTTTTT.

The chain carries TRBV28 and TRBJ2-3; D call uncertain. Germline V gene lookup returns CDR1 MDHEN and CDR2 SYDVKM. V was trimmed by 5 bases and J by 8 bases, leaving 11 bases between them. The CDR3 totals 12 residues. CDR3 protein: CASSDSPGTQYF. The CDR3 DNA sequence: TGTGCCAGCAGTGACTCCCCTGGTACGCAGTATTTT.

This sequence joins TRBV4-3 and TRBJ2-3; 11 bases line up with TRBD1. Germline V gene sequence: CDR1 LGHNA, CDR2 YSLEER. Losses at the gene ends were 4 bases for V and 3 bases for J; bases not matched to a gene: 3. The CDR3 consists of 15 residues. DNA for the CDR3: TGCGCCAGCAGCCTCGGGACAGGGGGGACAGATACGCAGTATTTT. This codes for CASSLGTGGTDTQYF.

V gene TRBV28 combines with J gene TRBJ1-1; D might be TRBD1 (5 bases). The CDR3 is made up of 15 amino acids. Germline V gene lookup returns CDR1 MDHEN and CDR2 SYDVKM. Trimming stripped 6 bases from V and 4 bases from J, with 18 bases between. CDR3 loop: CASRWSRARRTEAFF. The CDR3 DNA reads TGTGCCAGCAGGTGGAGCAGGGCCCGGCGCACTGAAGCTTTCTTT. The full variable domain, in which reference TRBV28 and TRBJ1-1 provide the parts outside the CDR3, is DVKVTQSSRYLVKRTGEKVFLECVQDMDHENMFWYRQDPGLGLRLIYFSYDVKMKEKGDIPEGYSVSREKKERFSLILESASTNQTSMYLCASRWSRARRTEAFFGQGTRLTVV.

This rearrangement joins TRBV27 to TRBJ2-3; 8 bases fit TRBD2. CDR3 length: 16 amino acids. CDR1 is MNHEY, CDR2 SMNVEV, per germline (reference sequence). J gave up 5 bases and V 2 bases, and 9 bases lay outside the gene matches. The CDR3 loop is CASSLNIREGKDTQYF. The CDR3 DNA follows: TGTGCCAGCAGTTTAAATATCCGGGAGGGCAAAGATACGCAGTATTTT.